The clone carrying this T cell receptor (beta chain) was detected a few times. Its target is not known. The data were taken from a study of vaccination and CD4 T cells after COVID-19. About the study: The authors used overlapping spike peptides from SARS-CoV-2, HCoV-NL63, HCoV-OC43 and HCoV-229E to stimulate cells.

Whole-study findings and limits: Although the median of SARS-CoV-2-reactive clonotypes rose from around 21 to 38, the change was not significant.

With the Oncomine TCR Beta short-read assay, DNA from cultured CD4+ T cells was sequenced. TCRdb redid the calling of the PCR reads with MiXCR, one entry per CDR3 protein. This table has about 22,000 distinct CDR3 sequences, less than 35% appearing once. CDR1 and CDR2 (germline): SGHVS, FNYEAQ. V was trimmed by 4 bases and J by 6 bases, leaving 7 bases between them. The length of the CDR3 is 11 residues. Treatment in this sample: approximately 9-day PBMC culture with coronavirus spike peptide pools or control peptides (ViraFEST assay). The cultures had half their medium swapped for fresh IL-2 medium on days 3 and 7.

This receptor was taken from a human donor with COVID-19. Sequenced material: cultured CD4+ T cells from blood. The chain carries TRBV7-6 and TRBJ2-7; D is tentatively TRBD1 or TRBD2 (5 bases each). For the CDR3, the DNA is TGTGCCAGCAGCTCGAGGGGCGAGCAGTACTTC. As protein: CASSSRGEQYF.